This TCR beta chain derives from a study of blood T cell repertoires in COVID-19. Study at large: The origin of the acute and convalescent COVID-19 samples was the United States, Italy and Spain.

Libraries were prepared by immunoSEQ multiplex PCR; TCRdb keeps only in-frame clonotypes and omits some of them. The repertoire consists of around 250,000 clones, with 75% to 90% occurring once and the leading ten covering around 3%. Germline V CDR1 and CDR2: SNHLY, FYNNEI. The CDR3 has 13 amino acids. The V gene lost 7 bases and the J gene lost 9 bases, with 16 bases spanning the gap. The rearrangement links TRBV2 to TRBJ2-1, with D maybe TRBD2 (5 bases). The source of this sequence is a woman in her twenties or thirties with active or convalescent COVID-19. Sequences were obtained from peripheral blood. The CDR3 region has the DNA TGTGCCAGCACGTTAGCCCAAGGAGGTGAGCAGTTCTTC. It codes for CASTLAQGGEQFF.